Below are 22 T cell receptor beta chains sequenced from a single sample in a study of blood T cell repertoires in COVID-19 (dated by TCRdb to the early 2020s). Libraries were constructed by the immunoSEQ multiplex PCR assay. Entries here come from immuneACCESS through TCRdb and include only in-frame sequences with V and J called. Some clones fail to appear in such tables; in the studies checked, an unresolved V gene covers under half of the shortfall, and the cause of the remainder is unknown. This sample comprises 200,000 to 300,000 clones, 86% of them detected only once. Over 2% of the sample is in the top ten clones. The material sequenced was PBMCs or T cells enriched from blood (not recorded which). These receptor sequences come from a woman between 45 and 60 years old who had recovered from COVID-19.

V usage is TRBV30 and J usage is TRBJ1-2; D not certain. This CDR3 is built from 15 residues. Trimming shortened V by 3 bases and J by 2 bases, and 16 bases separated the two germline ends. CDR1 and CDR2 (germline): GTSNPN, SVGIG (reference sequence). The CDR3 DNA sequence: TGTGCCTGGAGCAATCAGGCCCATCGGAACTATGGCTACACCTTC. Translation gives CAWSNQAHRNYGYTF.

This clone was recorded only once. In DNA, the CDR3 is TGTGCCAGCAGTTTGGCCTCCTACAATGAGCAGTTCTTC. It translates to CASSLASYNEQFF. V and J are TRBV12-3 or TRBV12-4 and TRBJ2-1; D unresolved. This CDR3 has 13 amino acids. V lost 3 bases, J lost 0 bases, and 3 bases lay in between.

CDR3 in DNA: TGTGCCAGCTCACCAAAGGGACTAGCAAGCGATGAGCAGTTCTTC. Translation: CASSPKGLASDEQFF. The chain uses TRBV18 and TRBJ2-1; 9 bases align to TRBD2. V trimming: 2 bases; J trimming: 8 bases; junction bases outside the gene matches: 7. The germline V gene encodes CDR1 KGHSH and CDR2 LQKENI. The CDR3 covers 15 residues.

The V and J genes are TRBV2 and TRBJ1-6; 8 positions match TRBD1. V dropped 10 bases and J dropped 9; count of bases not matched to a gene: 8. Germline CDR1 and CDR2: SNHLY and FYNNEI. This CDR3 comprises 13 residues. CDR3 protein: CATLTGDGSPLHF. CDR3 DNA sequence: TGTGCCACCTTGACAGGGGATGGTTCACCCCTCCACTTT.

This clone appeared a single time. V is TRBV18 and J is TRBJ2-7; D might be TRBD2 (6 bases). The length of the CDR3 is 13 residues. V was pared by 3 bases and J by 7 bases, with 13 bases between. Germline V lookup: CDR1 KGHSH, CDR2 LQKENI. CDR3 nucleotides: TGTGCCAGCTCACCTTCACTAGCTAATGAGCAGTACTTC. Protein: CASSPSLANEQYF.

V usage is TRBV5-5 and J usage is TRBJ2-5; no clear D. The V gene's germline CDR1 is SGHKS and CDR2 YYEKEE (reference sequence). The CDR3 covers 15 residues. Between the trimmed V and J ends, which lost 1 base and 5 bases, there was a span of 15 bases. This CDR3 is CASSLSMGVEETQYF. As DNA, the CDR3 is TGTGCCAGCAGCTTGTCGATGGGTGTGGAGGAGACCCAGTACTTC. Combining the CDR3 with reference TRBV5-5 and TRBJ2-5 gives the whole variable domain DAGVTQSPTHLIKTRGQQVTLRCSPISGHKSVSWYQQVLGQGPQFIFQYYEKEERGRGNFPDRFSARQFPNYSSELNVNALLLGDSALYLCASSLSMGVEETQYFGPGTRLLVL.

This chain uses TRBV5-1 with TRBJ2-2; no clear D gene. The V and J ends lost 0 bases and 6 bases respectively, with 6 bases between them. The CDR3 contains 13 residues. Looked up from germline, CDR1 is SGHRS and CDR2 is YFSETQ. CDR3 sequence reads: CASSLGGSGELFF. The CDR3, as DNA: TGCGCCAGCAGCTTGGGAGGATCCGGGGAGCTGTTTTTT.

V usage is TRBV29-1 and J usage is TRBJ2-4; 9 bases align to TRBD1. Germline V gives CDR1 SQVTM, CDR2 ANQGSEA. The length of the CDR3 is 12 residues. The V segment lost 6 bases and the J segment 8 bases; nucleotides outside the gene matches: 5. For the CDR3, the DNA is TGCAGCGTGGGGACAGGGAGTGACATTCAGTACTTC. This encodes CSVGTGSDIQYF.

The chain has TRBV5-5 and TRBJ2-1; the D gene is possibly TRBD1 (5 bases). V dropped 0 bases and J dropped 7 bases, with 17 bases sitting between them. CDR1 and CDR2 (germline): SGHKS, YYEKEE (reference sequence). The CDR3 runs to 16 residues. This CDR3 reads CASSLVSGAGWNEQFF. The CDR3 DNA follows: TGTGCCAGCAGCTTGGTCTCTGGGGCTGGGTGGAATGAGCAGTTCTTC.

This chain joins TRBV11-2 and TRBJ2-3, with D possibly matching TRBD2 (7 bases). The germline V gene encodes CDR1 SGHAT and CDR2 FQNNGV. The length of the CDR3 is 16 residues. V shed 0 bases and J shed 1 base, with 11 bases lying between them. For the CDR3, the DNA is TGTGCCAGCAGCTTAGATAGGGGGGGAGGCACAGATACGCAGTATTTT. Residues: CASSLDRGGGTDTQYF. Looking up the rest from reference TRBV11-2 and TRBJ2-3 gives the full variable domain: EAGVAQSPRYKIIEKRQSVAFWCNPISGHATLYWYQQILGQGPKLLIQFQNNGVVDDSQLPKDRFSAERLKGVDSTLKIQPAKLEDSAVYLCASSLDRGGGTDTQYFGPGTRLTVL.

This chain uses TRBV19 with TRBJ1-5; a weak D match, TRBD1 (5 bases). The length of the CDR3 is 15 residues. Deletions cut 2 bases from V and 0 bases from J, with 8 bases between. Germline CDR1 LNHDA, CDR2 SQIVND (reference sequence). The CDR3 DNA reads as TGTGCCAGTAGTATAATTGGGGCTAGCAATCAGCCCCAGCATTTT. This sequence encodes CASSIIGASNQPQHF.

V is TRBV15 and J is TRBJ1-4, with 11 bases aligning to TRBD1. Germline CDR1 reads LNHNV; CDR2 reads YYDKDF (reference sequence). The CDR3 sequence is 17 residues long. V dropped 0 bases and J dropped 8; count of bases not matched to a gene: 8. This CDR3 is CATSREGLGQGGEKLFF. CDR3 nucleotides: TGTGCCACCAGCAGAGAGGGGTTGGGACAGGGGGGAGAAAAACTGTTTTTT.

This clone is a singleton in its sample. The chain recombines TRBV12-3 or TRBV12-4 with TRBJ1-1; 8 bases are a match to TRBD1. The V and J ends lost 3 bases and 5 bases, in that order; junction bases with no gene match: 2. This CDR3 region has 13 residues. The CDR3 loop is CASSFQGATEAFF. DNA of the CDR3: TGTGCCAGCAGTTTCCAGGGGGCGACTGAAGCTTTCTTT.

In its sample, this clone was seen a few times. The same CDR3 also results from other DNA sequences found in this sample. The genes are TRBV6-5 and TRBJ1-3; no clear D gene. Germline lookup yields CDR1 MNHEY and CDR2 SVGAGI. The ends were cut back, 2 bases at V and 0 bases at J, with 5 bases in the middle. This CDR3 has 14 amino acids. CDR3 region: CASSYGSSGNTIYF. Written as DNA, the CDR3 is TGTGCCAGCAGTTACGGCAGCTCTGGAAACACCATATATTTT.

The chain combines TRBV21-1 with TRBJ1-5; the D call TRBD1 from the table was never checked on the DNA. TRBV21-1 is recorded as a pseudogene. This CDR3 is 16 amino acids long. The CDR3 region has the DNA TGTGCCAGCAGCAAAGAGGCAGGGTATAGCAATCAGCCCCAGCATTTT. Translated: CASSKEAGYSNQPQHF.

This chain links TRBV7-9 with TRBJ1-1, with 11 bases that match TRBD1. The germline gives CDR1 SEHNR, CDR2 FQNEAQ (reference sequence). The V segment lost 1 base and the J segment 4 bases; nucleotides outside the gene matches: 5. The CDR3 is 16 residues long. The CDR3 reads CASSLGPGQGGTEAFF. Here the CDR3 DNA reads TGTGCCAGCAGCTTAGGGCCGGGACAGGGGGGCACTGAAGCTTTCTTT.

This chain joins TRBV11-3 and TRBJ2-3; 8 bases match TRBD2. Germline loops: CDR1 SGHNT, CDR2 YENEEA. This CDR3 contains 15 residues. The ends lost 7 bases at V and 2 bases at J; junction bases unmatched: 8. The CDR3 here is CASTHRGGATDTQYF. CDR3 DNA sequence: TGTGCCAGCACACATCGGGGGGGAGCCACAGATACGCAGTATTTT.

CDR3: CASSPWTSGRDGELFF. The DNA for the CDR3 is TGTGCCAGCAGTCCCTGGACTAGCGGGAGGGACGGGGAGCTGTTTTTT. J is TRBJ2-2 and V is TRBV27; 15 bases line up with TRBD2. This CDR3 has 16 amino acids. The trim removed 5 bases at V and 7 bases at J, leaving 5 bases unmatched. In germline, CDR1 is MNHEY, CDR2 SMNVEV (reference sequence).

The chain recombines TRBV4-1 with TRBJ1-2, with TRBD1 identical over 7 bases. The germline gives CDR1 MGHRA, CDR2 YSYEKL. V lost 1 base and J lost 0; bases outside the gene matches: 2. This CDR3 is 15 amino acids long. In nucleotides, the CDR3 is TGCGCCAGCAGCCAAGGTGGGACAGCTAACTATGGCTACACCTTC. This codes for CASSQGGTANYGYTF.

The rearrangement links TRBV19 to TRBJ2-1; maybe TRBD2 (8 bases). CDR3 size: 15 residues. Trimming shortened V by 7 bases and J by 7 bases, and 20 bases separated the two germline ends. Germline CDR1 LNHDA, CDR2 SQIVND (reference sequence). The CDR3 sequence is CASKTGSGSFNEQFF. The CDR3, as DNA: TGTGCCAGTAAGACAGGGAGCGGGAGTTTTAATGAGCAGTTCTTC.

The V and J genes are TRBV28 and TRBJ1-1; perhaps TRBD1 as D (6 bases). The CDR3 is 14 amino acids. V was trimmed by 3 bases and J by 1 base, leaving 9 bases between them. Germline V lookup: CDR1 MDHEN, CDR2 SYDVKM. CDR3 loop: CASSLVRGNTEAFF. The CDR3 DNA reads TGTGCCAGCAGTTTGGTCAGGGGGAACACTGAAGCTTTCTTT.

The chain is built from TRBV10-3 and TRBJ1-3, with 8 positions matching TRBD1. The V segment lost 3 bases and the J segment 2 bases; nucleotides outside the gene matches: 6. The germline CDR1 and CDR2 sequences are ENHRY and SYGVKD. CDR3 length equals 16 residues. CDR3: CAISEADRVAGNTIYF. In DNA form, the CDR3 reads TGTGCCATCAGTGAAGCGGACAGGGTGGCTGGAAACACCATATATTTT.